The present T cell receptor beta chain was sequenced within a study of early T cells in non-severe SARS-CoV-2 infection. Study summary: Sequencing of unsorted whole blood was done on bulk RNA, leaving chains unpaired. General study results and limits: The matching step, a VDJdb search, favored anti-spike CD8 responses and missed private and CD4 specificities.

Germline V gene sequence: CDR1 SGHTS, CDR2 YDEGEE. The length of the CDR3 is 11 residues. The V gene lost 5 bases and the J gene lost 14 bases, with 13 bases spanning the gap. Each single cDNA molecule received a unique molecular identifier. TCRdb reprocessed the 5' RACE reads with MiXCR, giving one entry per CDR3 protein. Of some 76,000 distinct CDR3 sequences in the sample, around a sixth are singletons; the top ten hold roughly 12%. A word on this clonotype: Antigen: not known.

Sequencing was performed on whole blood. The receptor's source is an adult who was a healthcare worker with PCR-confirmed SARS-CoV-2 infection or an uninfected control (not recorded which). The chain is built from TRBV5-8 and TRBJ1-4; D ambiguous. CDR3 DNA sequence: TGTGCCAGCAGGCGTGGGTTGTGGCTGTTTTTT. Its translation: CASRRGLWLFF. Based on the CDR3 plus reference TRBV5-8 and TRBJ1-4, the full variable domain is EAGVTQSPTHLIKTRGQQATLRCSPISGHTSVYWYQQALGLGLQFLLWYDEGEERNRGNFPPRFSGRQFPNYSSELNVNALELEDSALYLCASRRGLWLFFGSGTQLSVL.